A single TCR beta chain is shown here with its context. Its antigen is currently unknown. Researchers took RNA transcripts and amplified the TCR beta CDR3 regions from them. TCR CDR3 regions were first amplified by RT-PCR with HTBI primers. TCRdb reprocessed the multiplex PCR reads via MiXCR and lists one record per CDR3 protein. The table shows about 690,000 distinct CDR3 sequences, with approximately 15% occurring only once. This entry is derived from a study of T cells in Graves' hyperthyroidism and ophthalmopathy. Findings and caveats of the study: Most expanded thyroid clonotypes above 0.001 recurred in blood.

CDR3 length equals 14 residues. The germline V gene has CDR1 MGHRA and CDR2 YSYEKL. Trimming stripped 1 base from V and 6 bases from J, with 13 bases between. Sequenced: blood. The receptor was isolated from a man between 45 and 60 years old with Graves' hyperthyroidism. The rearrangement joins TRBV4-1 to TRBJ2-7, with D hard to call. CDR3 DNA: TGCGCCAGCAGCCAAGTGGTCGGCTCCCTCGAGCAGTACTTC. It yields the protein CASSQVVGSLEQYF.